This T cell receptor (beta chain) comes out of a study of beta chain features in type 1 diabetes. Every bit of the isolated RNA underwent reverse transcription, so sequencing read expressed TCRB transcripts. Here immunoSEQ multiplex PCR was the method, and the copy in TCRdb shows in-frame clones only, minus some. The sample consists of about 370,000 clones, about 16% of them appearing once. The V and J ends lost 1 base and 2 bases respectively, with 8 bases between them. This CDR3 has 14 amino acids. Germline assignment: CDR1 SEHNR and CDR2 FQNEAQ (reference sequence). Sampling consisted of one heparinised blood draw per donor, averaging roughly 110 mL. Stem cell-like memory, regulatory, central memory and naive CD4+ cells were sorted via CD45RO/CCR7/CD25/CD127/CD95/CD27. This clone was detected only a few times. Its antigen is unknown. Study-wide findings and caveats: Although PCR might favor shorter templates, it would do so equally in patients and controls. Shorter TCRB CDR3s, moderately but significantly so, were found in Type 1 diabetes patients in all four CD4+ subsets.

The sample comprised naive CD4+ T cells from blood. The chain uses TRBV7-9 and TRBJ2-5; D unresolved. The receptor's source is a woman between 18 and 29 years old in good health. The CDR3 loop reads CASSLGTSQETQYF. CDR3 in DNA: TGTGCCAGCAGCTTAGGAACATCTCAAGAGACCCAGTACTTC.